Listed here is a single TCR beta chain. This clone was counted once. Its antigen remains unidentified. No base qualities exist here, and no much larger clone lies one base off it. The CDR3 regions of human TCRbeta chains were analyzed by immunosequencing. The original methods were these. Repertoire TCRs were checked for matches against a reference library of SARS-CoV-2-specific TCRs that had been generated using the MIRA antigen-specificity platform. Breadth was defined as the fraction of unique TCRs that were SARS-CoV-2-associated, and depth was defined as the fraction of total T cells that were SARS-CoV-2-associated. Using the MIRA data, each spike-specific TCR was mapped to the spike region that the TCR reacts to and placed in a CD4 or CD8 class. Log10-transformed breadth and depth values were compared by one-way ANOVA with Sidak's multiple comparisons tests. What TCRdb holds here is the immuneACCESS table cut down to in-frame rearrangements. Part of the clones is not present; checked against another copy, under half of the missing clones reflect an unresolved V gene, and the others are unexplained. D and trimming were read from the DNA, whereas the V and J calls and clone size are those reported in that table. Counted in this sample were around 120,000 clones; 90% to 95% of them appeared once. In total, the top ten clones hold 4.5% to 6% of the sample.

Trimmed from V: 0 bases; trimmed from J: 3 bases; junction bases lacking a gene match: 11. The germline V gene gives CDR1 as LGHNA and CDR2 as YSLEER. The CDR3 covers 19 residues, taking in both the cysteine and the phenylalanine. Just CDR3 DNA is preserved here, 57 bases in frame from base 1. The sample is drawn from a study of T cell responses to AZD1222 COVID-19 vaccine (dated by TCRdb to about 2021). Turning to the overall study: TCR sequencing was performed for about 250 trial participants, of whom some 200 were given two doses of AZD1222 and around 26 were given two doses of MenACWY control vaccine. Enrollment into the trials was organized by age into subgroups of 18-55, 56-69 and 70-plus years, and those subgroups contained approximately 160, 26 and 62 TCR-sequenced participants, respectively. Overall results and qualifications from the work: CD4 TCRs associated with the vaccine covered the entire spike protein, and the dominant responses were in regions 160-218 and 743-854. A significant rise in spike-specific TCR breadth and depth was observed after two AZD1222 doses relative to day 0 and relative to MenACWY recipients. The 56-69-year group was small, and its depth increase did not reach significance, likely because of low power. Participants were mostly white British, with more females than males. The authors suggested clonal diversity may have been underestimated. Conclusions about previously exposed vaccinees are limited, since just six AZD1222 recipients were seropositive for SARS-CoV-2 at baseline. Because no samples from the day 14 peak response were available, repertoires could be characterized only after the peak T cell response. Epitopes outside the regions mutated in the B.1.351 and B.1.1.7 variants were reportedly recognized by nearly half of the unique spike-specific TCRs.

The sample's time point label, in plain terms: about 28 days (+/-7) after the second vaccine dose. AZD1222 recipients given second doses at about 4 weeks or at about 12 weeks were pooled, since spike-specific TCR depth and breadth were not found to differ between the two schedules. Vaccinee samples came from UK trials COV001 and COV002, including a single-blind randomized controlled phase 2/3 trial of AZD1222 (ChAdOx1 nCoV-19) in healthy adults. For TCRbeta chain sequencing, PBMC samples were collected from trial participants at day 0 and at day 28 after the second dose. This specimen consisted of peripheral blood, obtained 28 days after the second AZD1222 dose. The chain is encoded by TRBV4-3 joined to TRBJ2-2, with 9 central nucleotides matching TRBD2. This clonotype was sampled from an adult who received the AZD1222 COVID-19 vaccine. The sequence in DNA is TGCGCCAGCAGCCAAGATGAGACGGGACTAGCCGCTGACACCGGGGAGCTGTTTTTT. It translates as CASSQDETGLAADTGELFF.